A selection of T cell receptor beta chains follows, all from one sample in a study of blood T cell repertoires in COVID-19. Some clones are missing from TCRdb's copy, which holds only in-frame ones; the method was immunoSEQ multiplex PCR. The sample lists 200,000 or so clones, 65% to 85% occurring once. Material: peripheral blood. The receptors derive from a man between 60 and 75 years old with active or convalescent COVID-19. The conserved cysteine and the conserved F or W are not part of the CDR3 here.

cdr3_length j_call v_call cdr3_aa
13 TRBJ2-7 TRBV11-2 ASSFVLGGSYEQY
13 TRBJ2-5 TRBV4-1 ASSQRWRGQETQY
13 TRBJ2-7 TRBV4-3 ASSQVLAGDYEQY
12 TRBJ2-3 TRBV30 AWSPSGSPDTQY
14 TRBJ2-1 TRBV30 AWMPVRLARGNEQF
12 TRBJ1-1 TRBV6-5 ASRSTGLNTEAF
14 TRBJ2-2 TRBV19 ASSPPGQGLTGELF
13 TRBJ2-7 TRBV6-2/TRBV6-3 ASSDPAGASYEQY
13 TRBJ2-3 TRBV19 ASSMGAGPTDTQY
14 TRBJ2-7 TRBV19 ASSIAASGLPYEQY
12 TRBJ2-7 TRBV3-1/TRBV3-2 ASSPGGESYEQY
13 TRBJ2-1 TRBV5-1 ASSLGASAGNEQF
11 TRBJ1-5 TRBV19 ASQDRWAQPQH
16 TRBJ1-1 TRBV4-1 ASSQEKNGRGPRTEAF
10 TRBJ1-6 TRBV29-1 SAGGDGSPLH
8 TRBJ2-1 TRBV20-1 SARHYEQF
14 TRBJ2-2 TRBV2 ASRKGLAGGTGELF
12 TRBJ2-5 TRBV7-8 ASSSLVARETQY
13 TRBJ2-5 TRBV7-8 ASSFVAGGWETQY
13 TRBJ1-5 TRBV19 ASSPGQYSNQPQH
13 TRBJ2-1 TRBV5-6 ASARGSRAYNEQF
12 TRBJ1-1 TRBV5-4 ASSWDRGFVEAF
11 TRBJ2-7 TRBV4-2 ASSHGSSYEQY
11 TRBJ1-2 TRBV29-1 SASTGANYGYT
9 TRBJ2-7 TRBV6-5 ASRGVAGET
9 TRBJ2-1 TRBV3-1/TRBV3-2 ASSLRGEQF
11 TRBJ2-1 TRBV11-3 ASSSDTYNEQF
11 TRBJ2-7 TRBV19 ASSISAEYEQY
11 TRBJ1-5 TRBV27 ASSYRGNQPQH